The next 30 T cell receptor beta chains were all read from a single sample in a study of shared clonotypes between healthy human individuals. Sequenced by immunoSEQ multiplex PCR; TCRdb stores in-frame clones only, minus some. The data show 2 million to 2.5 million clones, with approximately 94% seen just once and roughly 1% held by the top ten. In the naive CD8 group, cells lacked CD45RO and were positively selected for CCR7, so terminally differentiated effector memory CD45RA+ cells were left out. Sequenced: naive CD8+ T cells sorted from blood. These TCRs come from a man younger than 35 in good health.

The rearrangement uses TRBV6-5 and TRBJ2-5; 7 bases are a match to TRBD2. Looked up from germline, CDR1 is MNHEY and CDR2 is SVGAGI. V dropped 0 bases and J dropped 8; count of bases not matched to a gene: 9. This CDR3 has 15 residues. CDR3 region: CASSYSTGGMATQYF. The CDR3 DNA reads TGTGCCAGCAGTTACTCGACCGGGGGGATGGCAACCCAGTACTTC.

This clone was counted a single time. The V gene is TRBV6-1, the J gene TRBJ2-3; 7 bases agree with TRBD1. The CDR3 extends over 14 amino acids. Germline CDR1 reads MNHNS; CDR2 reads SASEGT. V was pared by 4 bases and J by 4 bases, with 5 bases of the junction left unmatched. CDR3 bases: TGTGCCAGCAGTGGACACCAGGGGGCAGATACGCAGTATTTT. The encoded protein is CASSGHQGADTQYF.

The chain couples TRBV10-3 to TRBJ2-1, with TRBD2 identical over 9 bases. CDR1 and CDR2 (germline): ENHRY, SYGVKD. V trimming: 6 bases; J trimming: 7 bases; junction bases outside the gene matches: 10. This CDR3 is built from 15 residues. This chain's CDR3 is CAISEPGLAPNEQFF. The CDR3 nucleotides read TGTGCCATCAGCGAGCCGGGACTAGCTCCTAATGAGCAGTTCTTC.

The DNA for the CDR3 is TGTGCCAGCAGCGCGGGGACAGGGGGCCCCCCCAATGCCTACGAGCAGTACTTC. Protein product: CASSAGTGGPPNAYEQYF. The chain has TRBV9 and TRBJ2-7; 12 bases map to TRBD1. The CDR3 is 18 residues long. The germline gives CDR1 SGDLS, CDR2 YYNGEE. V lost 3 bases to trimming and J lost 2 bases; unmatched junction nucleotides: 12.

About this clone itself: The sample carries other DNA sequences with the same CDR3. This rearrangement joins TRBV27 to TRBJ2-7; D is perhaps TRBD1 (5 bases). The V gene lost 3 bases and the J gene lost 2 bases, with 8 bases spanning the gap. The germline CDR1 and CDR2 sequences are MNHEY and SMNVEV (reference sequence). The CDR3 loop spans 13 amino acids. The DNA for the CDR3 is TGTGCCAGCAGTTTTGACAGCACCTACGAGCAGTACTTC. Protein sequence: CASSFDSTYEQYF.

A remark on this clone: The same CDR3 arises from other DNA sequences in this sample as well. The V call is TRBV27, the J call TRBJ2-1; possibly TRBD1 for D (6 bases). V dropped 5 bases and J dropped 7 bases, with 9 bases sitting between them. CDR1 and CDR2 (germline): MNHEY, SMNVEV (reference sequence). The CDR3 has 12 amino acids. The CDR3 DNA reads TGTGCCAGCAGTCATACAGGGAATGAGCAGTTCTTC. This codes for CASSHTGNEQFF.

The V gene is TRBV11-2, the J gene TRBJ1-5, with TRBD1 matching 10 bases. Germline values: CDR1 SGHAT, CDR2 FQNNGV. This CDR3 has 15 amino acids. The ends lost 5 bases at V and 7 bases at J; junction bases unmatched: 8. CDR3 amino acids: CASSKDRGDRQPQHF. DNA of the CDR3: TGTGCCAGCAGCAAGGACAGGGGGGACCGCCAGCCCCAGCATTTT. The full variable domain, its missing parts supplied by reference TRBV11-2 and TRBJ1-5, is EAGVAQSPRYKIIEKRQSVAFWCNPISGHATLYWYQQILGQGPKLLIQFQNNGVVDDSQLPKDRFSAERLKGVDSTLKIQPAKLEDSAVYLCASSKDRGDRQPQHFGDGTRLSIL.

The rearrangement joins TRBV30 to TRBJ1-1; maybe TRBD1 (5 bases). The V end was cut by 2 bases, the J end by 0 bases, with 13 bases between. Germline CDR1 GTSNPN, CDR2 SVGIG (reference sequence). This CDR3 spans 15 amino acids. CDR3 residues: CAWSTTADMNTEAFF. The CDR3, as DNA: TGTGCCTGGAGTACAACGGCGGACATGAACACTGAAGCTTTCTTT.

The chain has TRBV6-5 and TRBJ2-2; unclear D gene. The CDR3 is 13 amino acids. V lost 6 bases, J lost 6 bases, and 11 bases lay in between. Germline V CDR1 and CDR2: MNHEY, SVGAGI. CDR3 sequence reads: CASSPGHPGELFF. The CDR3 coding sequence is TGTGCCAGCAGCCCCGGTCATCCCGGGGAGCTGTTTTTT.

V gene TRBV5-1 combines with J gene TRBJ2-1; TRBD1 might be the D (7 bases). The CDR3 has 14 residues. CDR1 is SGHRS, CDR2 YFSETQ, per germline. Trimming pared 4 bases from V and 6 bases from J, leaving 14 bases between. The CDR3 loop reads CASSPAGQFNEQFF. CDR3 sequence (DNA): TGCGCCAGCAGCCCGGCGGGACAGTTCAATGAGCAGTTCTTC.

The rearrangement uses TRBV6-1 and TRBJ2-5, with D possibly being TRBD2 (5 bases). V dropped 5 bases and J dropped 5 bases, with 12 bases sitting between them. The CDR3 loop spans 13 amino acids. Germline-derived CDR1 and CDR2 are MNHNS and SASEGT. CDR3 nucleotide sequence: TGTGCCAGCAGTCACCGGGAATGGGAGACCCAGTACTTC. Translated: CASSHREWETQYF.

The chain recombines TRBV5-1 with TRBJ1-2; possible D gene TRBD1, 5 bases. Trimming removed 5 bases from V and 4 bases from J, with 9 bases in between. The CDR3 runs to 12 residues. The germline gives CDR1 SGHRS, CDR2 YFSETQ. CDR3 loop: CASRFGAYGYTF. For the CDR3, the DNA is TGCGCCAGCAGATTCGGGGCCTATGGCTACACCTTC. Filled out from reference TRBV5-1 and TRBJ1-2, the complete variable domain reads KAGVTQTPRYLIKTRGQQVTLSCSPISGHRSVSWYQQTPGQGLQFLFEYFSETQRNKGNFPGRFSGRQFSNSRSEMNVSTLELGDSALYLCASRFGAYGYTFGSGTRLTVV.

This clone came up once. The gene calls are TRBV27 and TRBJ2-1, with D tentatively TRBD2 (5 bases). Germline V gene data show CDR1 as MNHEY and CDR2 as SMNVEV (reference sequence). This CDR3 region has 13 residues. V lost 4 bases and J 7 bases, leaving 11 bases between the germline ends. The CDR3 loop reads CASSSDSQNEQFF. CDR3 in DNA: TGTGCCAGCAGTTCGGACTCGCAGAATGAGCAGTTCTTC.

The CDR3 DNA reads TGCGCCAGCAGCTTGGCAGAGTACTCTGGGGCCAACGTCCTGACTTTC. This encodes CASSLAEYSGANVLTF. This chain links TRBV5-1 with TRBJ2-6, with D unresolved. From germline, CDR1 is SGHRS and CDR2 YFSETQ. This CDR3 region has 16 residues. The V end was cut by 0 bases, the J end by 0 bases, with 7 bases between.

The chain employs TRBV27 and TRBJ2-7; TRBD1 is a possible D gene (6 bases). The CDR3 is 14 amino acids. V was shortened by 6 bases and J by 0 bases, with 12 bases between the two germline ends. Per the germline V gene, CDR1 is MNHEY and CDR2 is SMNVEV (reference sequence). This CDR3 is CASRPQGFSYEQYF. CDR3 in DNA: TGTGCCAGCAGGCCACAGGGATTCTCCTACGAGCAGTACTTC.

This clone showed up just a few times. For the CDR3, the DNA is TGTGCCAGCAGTGAGCTAGGGGGACCTCCCTACGAGCAGTACTTC. It translates to CASSELGGPPYEQYF. The chain is built from TRBV2 and TRBJ2-7; possible D gene TRBD1, 6 bases. CDR3 length: 15 residues. V lost 3 bases to trimming and J lost 2 bases, with 14 bases between them. In germline, CDR1 is SNHLY, CDR2 FYNNEI.

The chain employs TRBV27 and TRBJ2-7; tentatively, D is TRBD2 (6 bases). The CDR3 extends over 15 amino acids. The germline V and J ends were trimmed by 0 bases and 3 bases, with 12 bases remaining between them. Per germline, CDR1 MNHEY and CDR2 SMNVEV (reference sequence). CDR3 sequence (DNA): TGTGCCAGCAGTTTATCCGGGGGTTCGATCTACGAGCAGTACTTC. Protein product: CASSLSGGSIYEQYF.

The CDR3 here is CASSQGYTGELFF. CDR3 nucleotides: TGCGCCAGCAGCCAGGGGTACACCGGGGAGCTGTTTTTT. The J gene is TRBJ2-2, the V gene TRBV4-3; D is undetermined. Germline loops: CDR1 LGHNA, CDR2 YSLEER. V gave up 3 bases and J gave up 3 bases, with 5 bases separating them. CDR3 size: 13 residues.

V gene TRBV2 combines with J gene TRBJ1-1; a possible D gene is TRBD1 (5 bases). CDR1 is SNHLY and CDR2 is FYNNEI in the germline V gene. The CDR3 runs to 14 residues. V was cut by 8 bases and J by 9 bases, with 22 bases left in between. The CDR3 DNA reads as TGTGCCAGCCCTGAAACCTCCGGGGCCAAGAAAGCTTTCTTT. This encodes CASPETSGAKKAFF.

The chain combines TRBV30 with TRBJ2-5; 7 positions agree with TRBD2. The CDR3 consists of 14 residues. The V gene's germline CDR1 is GTSNPN and CDR2 SVGIG (reference sequence). V trimming: 1 base; J trimming: 5 bases; junction bases outside the gene matches: 7. The CDR3 loop reads CAWSDGLDQETQYF. CDR3 DNA: TGTGCCTGGAGTGATGGACTAGATCAGGAGACCCAGTACTTC. Filled out from reference TRBV30 and TRBJ2-5, the complete variable domain reads SQTIHQWPATLVQPVGSPLSLECTVEGTSNPNLYWYRQAAGRGLQLLFYSVGIGQISSEVPQNLSASRPQDRQFILSSKKLLLSDSGFYLCAWSDGLDQETQYFGPGTRLLVL.

To note about this clone: The same CDR3 can be traced to other DNA sequences in this sample. The chain is built from TRBV11-2 and TRBJ2-1; possible D gene TRBD2, 5 bases. This CDR3 has 14 residues. Trimming removed 3 bases from V and 0 bases from J, with 6 bases in between. CDR1 is SGHAT, CDR2 FQNNGV, per germline. Written as DNA, the CDR3 is TGTGCCAGCAGCTTCCGGGACTCCTACAATGAGCAGTTCTTC. Translating gives CASSFRDSYNEQFF.

The chain employs TRBV5-4 and TRBJ1-2; D gene unclear. This CDR3 spans 14 amino acids. V shed 4 bases and J shed 1 base, with 11 bases lying between them. Germline lookup yields CDR1 SGHNT and CDR2 YYREEE (reference sequence). CDR3 sequence: CASSPRWNNYGYTF. In DNA form, the CDR3 reads TGTGCCAGCAGCCCGAGGTGGAATAACTATGGCTACACCTTC.

The rearrangement links TRBV6-1 to TRBJ2-3; D unclear. Trimming took off 1 base at V and 4 bases at J, with 15 bases between the two ends. CDR3 length equals 16 residues. CDR1 is MNHNS, CDR2 SASEGT, per germline. The chain's CDR3 is CASSEDFSPGADTQYF. DNA for the CDR3: TGTGCCAGCAGTGAAGACTTTTCCCCTGGGGCAGATACGCAGTATTTT.

As to this clone: The sample has other DNA sequences that encode this CDR3 too. The chain carries TRBV27 and TRBJ2-7; 11 bases fit TRBD2. CDR3 length equals 14 residues. The junction had 3 bases not matched to a gene; V was cut back by 6 bases and J by 2 bases. Germline V gives CDR1 MNHEY, CDR2 SMNVEV (reference sequence). The CDR3 is CASSLAGGPYEQYF. The CDR3 DNA follows: TGTGCCAGCAGCCTAGCGGGGGGCCCCTACGAGCAGTACTTC.

The rearrangement uses TRBV10-3 and TRBJ2-7, with 11 bases aligning to TRBD2. Germline V gives CDR1 ENHRY, CDR2 SYGVKD. This CDR3 region has 17 residues. The J segment lost 3 bases and the V segment lost 4 bases, leaving 11 bases of the junction unmatched. CDR3 region: CAISGLAGGEPDYEQYF. The CDR3 DNA sequence: TGTGCCATCAGTGGCCTAGCGGGAGGTGAGCCCGACTACGAGCAGTACTTC.

The chain uses TRBV30 and TRBJ1-3, with TRBD1 matching over 7 bases. Germline CDR1 GTSNPN, CDR2 SVGIG (reference sequence). J lost 2 bases, V lost 1 base, and 11 bases had no gene match. This CDR3 has 17 residues. This CDR3 is CAWSALGQPSPGNTIYF. CDR3 nucleotide sequence: TGTGCCTGGAGTGCCCTGGGACAGCCAAGCCCTGGAAACACCATATATTTT.

This clone has just one count. The chain employs TRBV9 and TRBJ1-4, with 8 bases matching TRBD1. CDR3 length: 14 amino acids. Germline-derived CDR1 and CDR2 are SGDLS and YYNGEE. Trimming took 3 bases from V and 8 from J; bases not matched to a gene: 6. The CDR3 sequence is CASSGGQAGEKLFF. The CDR3 DNA reads TGTGCCAGCAGCGGGGGACAGGCAGGGGAAAAACTGTTTTTT.

V and J are TRBV27 and TRBJ1-5; D ambiguous. This CDR3 spans 15 amino acids. CDR1 is MNHEY and CDR2 is SMNVEV in the germline V gene (reference sequence). V shed 4 bases and J shed 3 bases, with 13 bases lying between them. The CDR3 loop is CASSSLGGDNQPQHF. The CDR3 region has the DNA TGTGCCAGCAGTTCCCTCGGCGGAGACAATCAGCCCCAGCATTTT.

A note on this clone: Other DNA sequences in the same sample also yield this CDR3. The rearrangement uses TRBV6-5 and TRBJ2-1; TRBD2 agrees at 8 bases. CDR3 size: 15 residues. Germline loops: CDR1 MNHEY, CDR2 SVGAGI. J gave up 2 bases and V 6 bases, and 6 bases lay outside the gene matches. Here the CDR3 reads CASSLTSGAYNEQFF. Here the CDR3 DNA reads TGTGCCAGCAGCCTTACTAGCGGTGCCTACAATGAGCAGTTCTTC.

This rearrangement joins TRBV7-2 to TRBJ2-2, with D maybe TRBD1 (6 bases). CDR3 length: 17 residues. Germline V CDR1 and CDR2: SGHTA, FQGNSA. V was cut by 4 bases and J by 5 bases, with 20 bases left in between. CDR3 in DNA: TGTGCCAGCAGCTCAGCCCGTGGACAGCATCCTACCGGGGAGCTGTTTTTT. Protein product: CASSSARGQHPTGELFF.